Following are 21 T cell receptor beta chains from one sample sequenced in a study of blood T cell repertoires in COVID-19. Using immunoSEQ multiplex PCR, the repertoire was profiled, and TCRdb retains in-frame clones only, with some absent. The sample shows 110,000 to 150,000 clones, approximately 86% of them seen only once. The sample taken for sequencing was PBMCs or T cells enriched from blood (not recorded which). The receptor source for this set is a woman between 35 and 50 years old who had recovered from COVID-19.

V gene TRBV19 combines with J gene TRBJ2-4; 11 positions match TRBD2. Losses at the gene ends were 1 base for V and 4 bases for J; bases not matched to a gene: 6. This CDR3 spans 17 amino acids. The germline V gene encodes CDR1 LNHDA and CDR2 SQIVND (reference sequence). The CDR3 DNA reads TGTGCCAGTAGTATAGTAGGTAGCGGGGGGGTTAAAAACATTCAGTACTTC. This gives the protein CASSIVGSGGVKNIQYF.

J is TRBJ2-1 and V is TRBV11-3, with 9 nucleotides matching TRBD2. CDR3 length: 17 amino acids. From germline, CDR1 is SGHNT and CDR2 YENEEA. V shed 1 base, J shed 5 bases, and the junction held 9 bases outside the gene matches. Here the CDR3 reads CASSLGQREEPNNEQFF. DNA for the CDR3: TGTGCCAGCAGCTTAGGTCAGCGGGAGGAACCGAACAATGAGCAGTTCTTC.

This rearrangement joins TRBV2 to TRBJ2-3; D is possibly TRBD2 (7 bases). With 6 bases removed from V and 3 bases from J, the gap between germline ends came to 16 bases. CDR1 and CDR2 (germline): SNHLY, FYNNEI. The CDR3 covers 15 residues. In DNA form, the CDR3 reads TGTGCCAGCAGCCGGGGGGCCCGGGAAACAGATACGCAGTATTTT. Translation gives CASSRGARETDTQYF.

The J gene is TRBJ1-4, the V gene TRBV2; D perhaps matches TRBD1 (6 bases). The germline V and J ends were trimmed by 3 bases and 6 bases, with 11 bases remaining between them. Per the germline V gene, CDR1 is SNHLY and CDR2 is FYNNEI. The length of the CDR3 is 14 residues. The CDR3, as DNA: TGTGCCAGCAGTGATTGGGGGCGTGATGAAAAACTGTTTTTT. As protein: CASSDWGRDEKLFF. Filled out from reference TRBV2 and TRBJ1-4, the complete variable domain reads EPEVTQTPSHQVTQMGQEVILRCVPISNHLYFYWYRQILGQKVEFLVSFYNNEISEKSEIFDDQFSVERPDGSNFTLKIRSTKLEDSAMYFCASSDWGRDEKLFFGSGTQLSVL.

This chain uses TRBV9 with TRBJ2-3, with 11 nucleotides matching TRBD2. V dropped 1 base and J dropped 2; count of bases not matched to a gene: 9. This CDR3 contains 18 residues. The germline V gene encodes CDR1 SGDLS and CDR2 YYNGEE. CDR3 protein: CASSVRLAGGKDTDTQYF. In nucleotides, the CDR3 is TGTGCCAGCAGCGTAAGGCTAGCGGGGGGAAAAGACACAGATACGCAGTATTTT. Combining the CDR3 with reference TRBV9 and TRBJ2-3 gives the whole variable domain DSGVTQTPKHLITATGQRVTLRCSPRSGDLSVYWYQQSLDQGLQFLIQYYNGEERAKGNILERFSAQQFPDLHSELNLSSLELGDSALYFCASSVRLAGGKDTDTQYFGPGTRLTVL.

This chain joins TRBV9 and TRBJ1-1; tentative D call: TRBD1 (6 bases). Germline V gene sequence: CDR1 SGDLS, CDR2 YYNGEE. Trimming removed 3 bases at V and 0 bases at J, with 12 bases between. The CDR3 is 15 amino acids. Here the CDR3 DNA reads TGTGCCAGCAGCGGTGGACAGATCATGAACACTGAAGCTTTCTTT. It encodes CASSGGQIMNTEAFF.

The chain has TRBV30 and TRBJ1-5; weak D call: TRBD1 (5 bases). V lost 0 bases and J lost 0, with 6 bases in between. The germline gives CDR1 GTSNPN, CDR2 SVGIG (reference sequence). This CDR3 comprises 14 residues. CDR3 protein: CAWSVGDSNQPQHF. CDR3 nucleotides: TGTGCCTGGAGTGTAGGGGATAGCAATCAGCCCCAGCATTTT. Supplemented by reference TRBV30 and TRBJ1-5, the full variable domain reads SQTIHQWPATLVQPVGSPLSLECTVEGTSNPNLYWYRQAAGRGLQLLFYSVGIGQISSEVPQNLSASRPQDRQFILSSKKLLLSDSGFYLCAWSVGDSNQPQHFGDGTRLSIL.

This chain uses TRBV7-9 with TRBJ2-1; D is ambiguous. The CDR3 runs 13 residues. Germline V lookup: CDR1 SEHNR, CDR2 FQNEAQ (reference sequence). Trimming took 4 bases from V and 7 from J, leaving 11 bases between them. The CDR3 loop reads CASSSILGNEQFF. The CDR3 DNA reads TGTGCCAGCAGCTCAATTCTAGGAAATGAGCAGTTCTTC. The entire variable domain, with the rest obtained from reference TRBV7-9 and TRBJ2-1, is as follows: DTGVSQNPRHKITKRGQNVTFRCDPISEHNRLYWYRQTLGQGPEFLTYFQNEAQLEKSRLLSDRFSAERPKGSFSTLEIQRTEQGDSAMYLCASSSILGNEQFFGPGTRLTVL.

The chain links TRBV23-1 to TRBJ2-1; unclear D gene. TRBV23-1 is an ORF, and what it does is uncertain. The CDR3 length is 14 residues. The ends were cut back, 8 bases at V and 6 bases at J, with 17 bases in the middle. The CDR3, as DNA: TGCGCCAGCCTTGATACGCGTGAAACCAATGAGCAGTTCTTC. Its translation: CASLDTRETNEQFF.

The CDR3 region is CASSLPSGRALNEQYF. The CDR3 DNA reads TGCGCCAGCAGCCTCCCTAGCGGGAGGGCCCTGAACGAGCAGTACTTC. V is TRBV5-1 and J is TRBJ2-7, with 12 bases lining up with TRBD2. The germline gives CDR1 SGHRS, CDR2 YFSETQ. With V trimmed by 4 bases and J by 5 bases, 10 bases remained unmatched. CDR3 length: 16 residues.

This sequence joins TRBV3-1 (or the pseudogene TRBV3-2) and TRBJ2-7; D is possibly TRBD1 (5 bases). The CDR3 is 13 amino acids. V lost 4 bases to trimming and J lost 4 bases, with 11 bases between them. Per germline, CDR1 LGHDT and CDR2 YNNKEL (reference sequence). CDR3 loop: CASSPPTAYEQYF. The CDR3 nucleotides are TGTGCCAGCAGCCCCCCGACAGCTTACGAGCAGTACTTC.

The chain employs TRBV19 and TRBJ1-5; maybe TRBD1 (5 bases). CDR1 and CDR2 from the germline V gene are LNHDA and SQIVND (reference sequence). CDR3 length equals 14 residues. With 8 bases removed from V and 6 bases from J, the gap between germline ends came to 17 bases. The CDR3 protein is CASWGPGLAQPQHF. CDR3 in DNA: TGTGCCAGTTGGGGTCCGGGACTTGCTCAGCCCCAGCATTTT.

This clone came up once. V usage is TRBV4-1 and J usage is TRBJ2-1; the D gene is possibly TRBD1 (6 bases). The V and J ends lost 5 bases and 4 bases respectively, with 12 bases between them. Germline V CDR1 and CDR2: MGHRA, YSYEKL. This CDR3 spans 14 amino acids. DNA for the CDR3: TGCGCCAGCAGCTTGGGGGCAGAGTACAATGAGCAGTTCTTC. Translation: CASSLGAEYNEQFF.

This clone appeared a few times. V and J are TRBV14 and TRBJ1-1; possibly TRBD1 for D (5 bases). Trimming took off 0 bases at V and 10 bases at J, with 24 bases between the two ends. CDR3 size: 17 residues. Germline CDR1 is SGHDN and CDR2 is FVKESK. In nucleotides, the CDR3 is TGTGCCAGCAGCCAAGAATTTCTGTGGCAGCCCAATAGGGGAGCTTTCTTT. This sequence encodes CASSQEFLWQPNRGAFF.

The chain uses TRBV13 and TRBJ1-1; D is perhaps TRBD1 (5 bases). The V and J ends lost 5 bases and 8 bases respectively, with 15 bases between them. The CDR3 sequence is 13 residues long. CDR1 PRHDT and CDR2 FYEKMQ come from the germline V gene (reference sequence). CDR3 in amino acids: CASSVQAPAEAFF. CDR3 sequence (DNA): TGTGCCAGCAGCGTACAGGCGCCGGCGGAAGCTTTCTTT. The variable domain in full, with the rest retrieved from reference TRBV13 and TRBJ1-1, is AAGVIQSPRHLIKEKRETATLKCYPIPRHDTVYWYQQGPGQDPQFLISFYEKMQSDKGSIPDRFSAQQFSDYHSELNMSSLELGDSALYFCASSVQAPAEAFFGQGTRLTVV.

The rearrangement links TRBV7-9 to TRBJ1-2; TRBD1 might be the D (5 bases). V lost 3 bases and J lost 4, with 18 bases in between. The CDR3 is 16 residues long. CDR1 is SEHNR, CDR2 FQNEAQ, per germline (reference sequence). The CDR3: CASSLSTAAAFYGYTF. DNA for the CDR3: TGTGCCAGCAGCTTGTCGACAGCCGCAGCCTTCTATGGCTACACCTTC.

This chain links TRBV5-4 with TRBJ2-7, with TRBD1 matching 8 bases. This CDR3 contains 15 residues. CDR1 and CDR2 from the germline V gene are SGHNT and YYREEE (reference sequence). The trim removed 4 bases at V and 2 bases at J, leaving 8 bases unmatched. CDR3 sequence (DNA): TGTGCCAGCAGCCCCGGGACAGGTGCACCCTACGAGCAGTACTTC. It encodes CASSPGTGAPYEQYF.

This clone has only a few counts. V gene TRBV5-1 combines with J gene TRBJ1-3; D may be TRBD1 (6 bases). Germline CDR1 SGHRS, CDR2 YFSETQ. The CDR3 runs to 16 residues. Trimming left V 3 bases short and J 1 base short, with 14 bases between. CDR3 nucleotides: TGCGCCAGCAGCTCGCCCAGGGGCACTTCTGGAAACACCATATATTTT. Encoded protein: CASSSPRGTSGNTIYF.

This clone has more than one count but fewer than ten. The chain recombines TRBV6-5 with TRBJ2-7; D is uncertain. Per the germline V gene, CDR1 is MNHEY and CDR2 is SVGAGI. This CDR3 is built from 14 residues. The V and J ends lost 6 bases and 5 bases respectively, with 17 bases between them. The CDR3 sequence: CASSVGHSSDEQYF. CDR3 bases: TGTGCCAGCAGCGTGGGTCACAGCTCTGACGAGCAGTACTTC.

The chain uses TRBV6-2 or TRBV6-3 and TRBJ2-6; D gene uncertain. CDR1 and CDR2 (germline): MNHEY, SVGEGT. Deletions cut 6 bases from V and 2 bases from J, with 20 bases between. CDR3 length equals 18 residues. The CDR3 loop reads CASSQAGLTGTGANVLTF. The CDR3 nucleotides read TGTGCCAGCAGCCAAGCAGGTCTGACCGGCACTGGGGCCAACGTCCTGACTTTC.

The rearrangement joins TRBV5-6 to TRBJ2-1; 10 bases fit TRBD1. Germline lookup yields CDR1 SGHDT and CDR2 YYEEEE. The CDR3 sequence is 15 residues long. After removal of 2 bases from V and 7 bases from J, the junction contained 6 bases not matched to a gene. The CDR3 coding sequence is TGTGCCAGCAGCTTCCCGACAGGGGGCAAAAATGAGCAGTTCTTC. Residues: CASSFPTGGKNEQFF.